The 15 T cell receptor beta chains below come from one sample, sequenced in a study of blood T cell repertoires in COVID-19. TCRdb's copy holds only in-frame clones and misses some; the assay was immunoSEQ multiplex PCR. Here the sample spans under 150,000 clones, 80% to 90% being singletons. The sample consisted of peripheral blood. These receptors were taken from a woman aged 55-70 years with active COVID-19.

This chain uses TRBV28 with TRBJ2-1, with D unresolved. CDR3 size: 16 residues. The germline V gene encodes CDR1 MDHEN and CDR2 SYDVKM. Trimming removed 6 bases from V and 4 bases from J, with 19 bases in between. The DNA for the CDR3 is TGTGCCAGCAGGCCGGGTGGGTCAGCTGCTTACAATGAGCAGTTCTTC. It specifies CASRPGGSAAYNEQFF.

The V gene is TRBV30, the J gene TRBJ1-2; the D is unclear. The germline V and J ends were trimmed by 0 bases and 4 bases, with 9 bases remaining between them. The germline CDR1 and CDR2 sequences are GTSNPN and SVGIG (reference sequence). The CDR3 is 13 amino acids. CDR3 sequence (DNA): TGTGCCTGGAGTGTAGTACCAGGCTATGGCTACACCTTC. Its translation is CAWSVVPGYGYTF.

The chain uses TRBV29-1 and TRBJ2-1; the match to TRBD2 covers 10 bases. This CDR3 has 11 residues. Looked up from germline, CDR1 is SQVTM and CDR2 is ANQGSEA. Unmatched junction bases numbered 2, after V lost 5 bases and J lost 10 bases. CDR3 coding DNA: TGCAGCGTTCAGACTAGCGGGGAGCAGTTCTTC. It is translated as CSVQTSGEQFF.

The chain employs TRBV5-4 and TRBJ1-1; 7 positions match TRBD1. The CDR3 runs 12 residues. Trimming cost V 4 bases and J 5 bases; bases outside gene matches: 2. Germline V gene data show CDR1 as SGHNT and CDR2 as YYREEE (reference sequence). The CDR3 protein is CASSTRGTEAFF. CDR3 sequence (DNA): TGTGCCAGCAGCACCAGGGGGACTGAAGCTTTCTTT.

Only one count was recorded for this clone. The V call is TRBV12-5, the J call TRBJ2-1; the D gene is possibly TRBD2 (5 bases). This CDR3 comprises 14 residues. Germline V gene data show CDR1 as LGHNT and CDR2 as FRNRAP. V lost 1 base to trimming and J lost 7 bases, with 11 bases between them. The CDR3 sequence is CASGLGLAMNEQFF. In nucleotides, the CDR3 is TGTGCTAGTGGTTTGGGATTAGCGATGAATGAGCAGTTCTTC.

The chain carries TRBV7-8 and TRBJ2-5; TRBD1 is a possible D gene (6 bases). V was shortened by 5 bases and J by 5 bases, with 12 bases between the two germline ends. In germline, CDR1 is SGHVS, CDR2 FQNEAQ. The CDR3 length is 13 residues. The CDR3 loop is CASSRTRGETQYF. CDR3 bases: TGTGCCAGCAGCCGAACGAGGGGGGAGACCCAGTACTTC.

The chain uses TRBV7-9 and TRBJ1-1; a weak D match, TRBD1 (5 bases). The CDR3 is 13 amino acids. Between the trimmed V and J ends, which lost 5 bases and 5 bases, there was a span of 12 bases. The germline V gene encodes CDR1 SEHNR and CDR2 FQNEAQ (reference sequence). CDR3 DNA: TGTGCCAGCAGCGGACACGGGGGGACTGAAGCTTTCTTT. This codes for CASSGHGGTEAFF.

The chain uses TRBV7-2 and TRBJ2-3, with no clear D. The CDR3 consists of 15 residues. Germline CDR1 is SGHTA and CDR2 is FQGNSA. The V end lost 2 bases, the J end lost 1 base, and 10 bases lay between the germline ends. The chain's CDR3 is CASSLLGFRTDTQYF. The DNA of the CDR3 is TGTGCCAGCAGCTTACTGGGCTTTCGCACAGATACGCAGTATTTT.

This rearrangement joins TRBV6-5 to TRBJ1-4, with D possibly TRBD1 on 5 matching bases. Germline CDR1 reads MNHEY; CDR2 reads SVGAGI. Trimming shortened V by 5 bases and J by 3 bases, and 13 bases separated the two germline ends. The CDR3 runs to 15 residues. CDR3 residues: CASSTSPGSNEKLFF. DNA for the CDR3: TGTGCCAGCAGTACCTCCCCAGGGTCTAATGAAAAACTGTTTTTT.

This clone has a handful of counts. The gene calls are TRBV6-6 and TRBJ2-2, with 8 bases matching TRBD1. From germline, CDR1 is MNHNY and CDR2 SVGAGI (reference sequence). The V and J ends lost 6 bases and 4 bases, in that order; junction bases with no gene match: 7. The CDR3 is 15 amino acids. The CDR3 coding sequence is TGTGCCAGCAGCGGTCAGGGGGCGGGCACCGGGGAGCTGTTTTTT. Translated: CASSGQGAGTGELFF.

The CDR3, as DNA: TGTGCCAGCAGCTATGGACGGGACTACTACGAGCAGTACTTC. Its translation: CASSYGRDYYEQYF. The rearrangement uses TRBV7-2 and TRBJ2-7, with 7 positions matching TRBD2. CDR1 and CDR2 (germline): SGHTA, FQGNSA. V lost 4 bases and J lost 3; bases outside the gene matches: 6. The CDR3 totals 14 residues.

This clone was recorded at least ten times. V gene TRBV6-5 combines with J gene TRBJ1-1; TRBD1 matches at 8 bases. The CDR3 spans 15 residues. The germline gives CDR1 MNHEY, CDR2 SVGAGI. The V gene end was trimmed by 6 bases and the J gene end by 4 bases; junction bases not matched to a gene: 10. The CDR3 spells CASRSRGRGSTEAFF. CDR3 in DNA: TGTGCCAGCAGGAGCAGGGGGCGGGGGAGCACTGAAGCTTTCTTT.

The chain has TRBV4-1 and TRBJ2-3; TRBD2 agrees at 8 bases. Germline CDR1 MGHRA, CDR2 YSYEKL. V lost 3 bases to trimming and J lost 1 base; unmatched junction nucleotides: 9. The CDR3 length is 17 residues. For the CDR3, the DNA is TGCGCCAGCAGCCAGTTTGACGGGAGGGCTCGCACAGATACGCAGTATTTT. This gives the protein CASSQFDGRARTDTQYF.

This chain connects TRBV6-4 to TRBJ2-1, with 8 positions matching TRBD2. CDR1 is MRHNA and CDR2 is SNTAGT in the germline V gene. The CDR3 extends over 15 amino acids. The V and J ends lost 5 bases and 5 bases, in that order; junction bases with no gene match: 8. CDR3 loop: CASSSGGGGNNEQFF. In DNA, the CDR3 is TGTGCCAGCAGTAGCGGGGGAGGGGGAAACAATGAGCAGTTCTTC.

V and J are TRBV2 and TRBJ1-1; D is possibly TRBD1 (5 bases). V was trimmed by 4 bases and J by 4 bases, leaving 13 bases between them. Germline V CDR1 and CDR2: SNHLY, FYNNEI. This CDR3 contains 14 residues. The CDR3 sequence: CASSGPTGVTEAFF. The CDR3 DNA sequence: TGTGCCAGCAGTGGACCCACGGGGGTCACTGAAGCTTTCTTT.